Shown below are 32 T cell receptor beta chains from a single sample sequenced in a study of blood T cell repertoires in COVID-19. Assay used: immunoSEQ multiplex PCR; TCRdb lists only in-frame clones, some missing. The table has about 150,000 clones, 80% to 90% seen once. Sequencing was carried out using peripheral blood. All receptors come from a woman aged 55-70 years with COVID-19, enrolled during active disease.

This chain connects TRBV6-5 to TRBJ1-6; D unclear. Germline V CDR1 and CDR2: MNHEY, SVGAGI. This CDR3 is built from 16 residues. V lost 0 bases and J 9 bases, leaving 15 bases between the germline ends. The CDR3 coding sequence is TGTGCCAGCAGTTACTCGAGAGGGTCGTACGGTTCACCCCTCCACTTT. This sequence encodes CASSYSRGSYGSPLHF.

The V and J genes are TRBV6-5 and TRBJ2-3; D not resolved. The germline gives CDR1 MNHEY, CDR2 SVGAGI. The CDR3 consists of 13 residues. Deletions cut 6 bases from V and 4 bases from J, with 11 bases between. CDR3 DNA: TGTGCCAGCAGCCCCGTGAGAGCAGATACGCAGTATTTT. Translation gives CASSPVRADTQYF.

This sequence joins TRBV5-1 and TRBJ1-1, with no clear D. This CDR3 comprises 14 residues. V was shortened by 6 bases and J by 7 bases, with 19 bases between the two germline ends. Germline assignment: CDR1 SGHRS and CDR2 YFSETQ. CDR3 DNA sequence: TGCGCCAGCAAGGAGGCCGCAATGGGGAATGAAGCTTTCTTT. Encoded protein: CASKEAAMGNEAFF.

This clone was seen a few times. The chain recombines TRBV29-1 with TRBJ1-3; D unresolved. The CDR3 sequence is 14 residues long. CDR1 SQVTM and CDR2 ANQGSEA come from the germline V gene. Trimming took off 7 bases at V and 0 bases at J, with 13 bases between the two ends. The CDR3 DNA reads as TGCAGCGCCCTGGGAGGGTCCTCTGGAAACACCATATATTTT. Protein: CSALGGSSGNTIYF.

This chain links TRBV2 with TRBJ2-2; 9 positions match TRBD1. V shed 5 bases, J shed 7 bases, and the junction held 5 bases outside the gene matches. The length of the CDR3 is 14 residues. Germline CDR1 reads SNHLY; CDR2 reads FYNNEI. The CDR3 protein is CASSTGTGHGELFF. The CDR3 region has the DNA TGTGCCAGCAGTACCGGGACAGGGCACGGGGAGCTGTTTTTT.

V usage is TRBV7-2 and J usage is TRBJ2-4; D might be TRBD2 (7 bases). Germline assignment: CDR1 SGHTA and CDR2 FQGNSA. Trimming cost V 5 bases and J 0 bases, with 14 bases left between them. This CDR3 is 16 amino acids long. CDR3 DNA sequence: TGTGCCAGCAGCCCCTGGGAGGGGGAAGCCAAAAACATTCAGTACTTC. It codes for CASSPWEGEAKNIQYF.

The chain joins TRBV30 to TRBJ2-3; D is uncertain. Germline V gives CDR1 GTSNPN, CDR2 SVGIG (reference sequence). CDR3 length: 13 residues. Trimming took off 0 bases at V and 1 base at J, with 5 bases between the two ends. CDR3: CAWSVSRTDTQYF. The CDR3 bases are TGTGCCTGGAGTGTTTCTCGCACAGATACGCAGTATTTT.

The V call is TRBV18, the J call TRBJ1-5, with a weak D call TRBD1 (5 bases). The V and J ends lost 1 base and 3 bases respectively, with 10 bases between them. The CDR3 has 15 amino acids. CDR1 is KGHSH and CDR2 is LQKENI in the germline V gene. The CDR3 nucleotides are TGTGCCAGCTCACCACAGGCAGGGCCCAATCAGCCCCAGCATTTT. Its protein product is CASSPQAGPNQPQHF.

The J gene is TRBJ2-3, the V gene TRBV7-8; 10 nucleotides agree with TRBD2. The V segment lost 3 bases and the J segment 1 base; nucleotides outside the gene matches: 4. Germline V gene sequence: CDR1 SGHVS, CDR2 FQNEAQ. The length of the CDR3 is 16 residues. CDR3 protein: CASSLLGTSGTDTQYF. The CDR3 nucleotides read TGTGCCAGCAGCTTGCTAGGGACTAGCGGCACAGATACGCAGTATTTT.

This rearrangement joins TRBV9 to TRBJ2-5, with 8 bases aligning to TRBD2. Germline values: CDR1 SGDLS, CDR2 YYNGEE. This CDR3 spans 17 amino acids. V shed 0 bases and J 2 bases; nucleotides not matched to a gene: 9. This CDR3 reads CASSVGESGGGQETQYF. In DNA form, the CDR3 reads TGTGCCAGCAGCGTAGGTGAGAGCGGGGGAGGACAAGAGACCCAGTACTTC.

The chain is built from TRBV9 and TRBJ1-3, with 8 positions matching TRBD1. CDR1 and CDR2 (germline): SGDLS, YYNGEE. Trimming cost V 1 base and J 2 bases; bases outside gene matches: 5. The length of the CDR3 is 16 residues. CDR3 sequence: CASSVLQQGAGNTIYF. The CDR3 DNA follows: TGTGCCAGCAGCGTACTTCAACAGGGGGCTGGAAACACCATATATTTT.

V gene TRBV18 combines with J gene TRBJ1-5, with 8 bases lining up with TRBD1. CDR3 length: 15 residues. V lost 1 base and J lost 6; bases outside the gene matches: 5. From germline, CDR1 is KGHSH and CDR2 LQKENI. The CDR3 DNA follows: TGTGCCAGCTCACCACAGACAGGGGAGGGTCAGCCCCAGCATTTT. It encodes CASSPQTGEGQPQHF.

This clone showed up just a few times. CDR3 DNA sequence: TGTGCCAGCAGCCATCCCCGCCAGGGGGCCGGCTACACCTTC. Its translation is CASSHPRQGAGYTF. The chain uses TRBV7-9 and TRBJ1-2, with 8 bases identical to TRBD1. Germline CDR1 reads SEHNR; CDR2 reads FQNEAQ (reference sequence). V lost 5 bases, J lost 8 bases, and 10 bases stayed unmatched. The CDR3 extends over 14 amino acids.

V and J are TRBV10-3 and TRBJ2-1; TRBD1 matches 8 bases. Germline loops: CDR1 ENHRY, CDR2 SYGVKD. CDR3 length: 18 residues. V trimming: 3 bases; J trimming: 1 base; junction bases outside the gene matches: 11. The CDR3 nucleotides read TGTGCCATCAGTGAAGGCCCACGGACAGGGCAGTCCTACAATGAGCAGTTCTTC. This encodes CAISEGPRTGQSYNEQFF.

The rearrangement joins TRBV7-3 to TRBJ1-1, with D unclear. V gave up 3 bases and J gave up 1 base, with 9 bases separating them. The CDR3 loop spans 14 amino acids. CDR1 is SGHTA, CDR2 FQGTGA, per germline. The CDR3 reads CASSFDTTNTEAFF. In nucleotides, the CDR3 is TGTGCCAGCAGCTTCGACACCACGAACACTGAAGCTTTCTTT. Full variable domain (remainder filled in from reference TRBV7-3 and TRBJ1-1): GAGVSQTPSNKVTEKGKYVELRCDPISGHTALYWYRQSLGQGPEFLIYFQGTGAADDSGLPNDRFFAVRPEGSVSTLKIQRTERGDSAVYLCASSFDTTNTEAFFGQGTRLTVV.

The CDR3 is CASNIGNEQFF. The CDR3 DNA reads as TGTGCCAGCAATATCGGGAATGAGCAGTTCTTC. This chain joins TRBV11-2 and TRBJ2-1; no clear D gene. V was pared by 7 bases and J by 7 bases, with 8 bases between. Per the germline V gene, CDR1 is SGHAT and CDR2 is FQNNGV. The CDR3 length is 11 residues.

V usage is TRBV29-1 and J usage is TRBJ1-1, with a possible D match to TRBD1 (6 bases). CDR1 is SQVTM, CDR2 ANQGSEA, per germline. The CDR3 covers 16 residues. Trimming took 4 bases from V and 1 from J, leaving 19 bases between them. The CDR3 sequence is CSVVGGPRNQNTEAFF. DNA for the CDR3: TGCAGCGTTGTTGGGGGCCCCCGCAACCAGAACACTGAAGCTTTCTTT.

The gene calls are TRBV11-2 and TRBJ1-2; 8 bases are shared with TRBD1. The CDR3 runs to 14 residues. The germline CDR1 and CDR2 sequences are SGHAT and FQNNGV. V lost 5 bases and J lost 8; bases outside the gene matches: 10. The CDR3 region has the DNA TGTGCCAGCAGCGAAAGGCCAGGGGGCGAAGGCTACACCTTC. Its protein is CASSERPGGEGYTF.

This clone was seen more than once but under ten times. The same CDR3 arises from other DNA sequences in this sample as well. The chain combines TRBV5-4 with TRBJ2-5, with 14 bases that match TRBD2. J gave up 2 bases and V 4 bases, and 4 bases lay outside the gene matches. The CDR3 sequence is 16 residues long. CDR1 is SGHNT, CDR2 YYREEE, per germline (reference sequence). Written as DNA, the CDR3 is TGTGCCAGCAGCCTCGGACTAGCGGGGGGTCAAGAGACCCAGTACTTC. Amino acids: CASSLGLAGGQETQYF.

This sequence joins TRBV2 and TRBJ1-2; TRBD1 aligns across 8 bases. The germline CDR1 and CDR2 sequences are SNHLY and FYNNEI. The CDR3 has 14 residues. V shed 6 bases, J shed 4 bases, and the junction held 7 bases outside the gene matches. The CDR3, as DNA: TGTGCCAGCAGCGGACAGGGACTTAGCTATGGCTACACCTTC. This encodes CASSGQGLSYGYTF.

The chain links TRBV7-8 to TRBJ1-2; 7 nucleotides line up with TRBD1. This CDR3 comprises 14 residues. The germline CDR1 and CDR2 sequences are SGHVS and FQNEAQ. V lost 4 bases and J lost 4; bases outside the gene matches: 6. The DNA for the CDR3 is TGTGCCAGCAGCTCCCTCCGACAGGGCTATGGCTACACCTTC. Its translation is CASSSLRQGYGYTF.

This chain joins TRBV5-1 and TRBJ1-4, with 7 bases lining up with TRBD1. V lost 0 bases, J lost 6 bases, and 8 bases stayed unmatched. Germline V gives CDR1 SGHRS, CDR2 YFSETQ. The CDR3 length is 16 residues. The CDR3 loop is CASSLALGQVDEKLFF. In DNA form, the CDR3 reads TGCGCCAGCAGCTTGGCCTTAGGACAGGTCGATGAAAAACTGTTTTTT.

With regard to this clone: The sample has other DNA sequences that encode this CDR3 too. The V and J genes are TRBV5-6 and TRBJ1-2; no clear D gene. Trimming shortened V by 0 bases and J by 8 bases, and 5 bases separated the two germline ends. The germline V gene has CDR1 SGHDT and CDR2 YYEEEE. This CDR3 is 11 amino acids long. As DNA, the CDR3 is TGTGCCAGCAGCTTGGCGGGGGGCTACACCTTC. Translated: CASSLAGGYTF.

The CDR3 coding sequence is TGTGCCAGCAGCTTCCAACCAGGTGATGGCTACACCTTC. This translates into CASSFQPGDGYTF. V is TRBV2 and J is TRBJ1-2, with D uncertain. Trimming cost V 6 bases and J 6 bases, with 14 bases left between them. CDR1 is SNHLY and CDR2 is FYNNEI in the germline V gene. The CDR3 extends over 13 amino acids.

The J gene is TRBJ1-5, the V gene TRBV2; TRBD1 might be the D (6 bases). The CDR3 spans 15 residues. V was cut by 6 bases and J by 4 bases, with 16 bases left in between. The germline CDR1 and CDR2 sequences are SNHLY and FYNNEI. In DNA form, the CDR3 reads TGTGCCAGCAGGAGGACAGAGGGGAGAAATCAGCCCCAGCATTTT. Protein product: CASRRTEGRNQPQHF. The entire variable domain, with the rest obtained from reference TRBV2 and TRBJ1-5, is as follows: EPEVTQTPSHQVTQMGQEVILRCVPISNHLYFYWYRQILGQKVEFLVSFYNNEISEKSEIFDDQFSVERPDGSNFTLKIRSTKLEDSAMYFCASRRTEGRNQPQHFGDGTRLSIL.

J is TRBJ2-2 and V is TRBV18, with 7 bases that match TRBD1. The CDR3 runs 16 residues. V lost 3 bases, J lost 1 base, and 5 bases stayed unmatched. CDR1 KGHSH and CDR2 LQKENI come from the germline V gene. The CDR3 spells CASSPDRRRNTGELFF. The CDR3 bases are TGTGCCAGCTCACCGGACAGGAGGAGGAACACCGGGGAGCTGTTTTTT. Full variable domain (remainder filled in from reference TRBV18 and TRBJ2-2): NAGVMQNPRHLVRRRGQEARLRCSPMKGHSHVYWYRQLPEEGLKFMVYLQKENIIDESGMPKERFSAEFPKEGPSILRIQQVVRGDSAAYFCASSPDRRRNTGELFFGEGSRLTVL.

V gene TRBV27 combines with J gene TRBJ2-3; 7 bases align to TRBD1. The V and J ends lost 0 bases and 3 bases, in that order; junction bases with no gene match: 0. CDR1 and CDR2 (germline): MNHEY, SMNVEV (reference sequence). The CDR3 sequence is 14 residues long. The CDR3 DNA reads as TGTGCCAGCAGTTTATCGACAGGGACAGATACGCAGTATTTT. Residues: CASSLSTGTDTQYF.

The chain employs TRBV15 and TRBJ2-2, with 7 nucleotides matching TRBD1. The V gene end was trimmed by 5 bases and the J gene end by 3 bases; junction bases not matched to a gene: 6. The CDR3 extends over 15 amino acids. Germline loops: CDR1 LNHNV, CDR2 YYDKDF (reference sequence). CDR3 loop: CATSEGQRDTGELFF. DNA for the CDR3: TGTGCCACCAGCGAGGGACAGCGAGACACCGGGGAGCTGTTTTTT.

The chain employs TRBV27 and TRBJ1-1; D is unclear. Germline CDR1 is MNHEY and CDR2 is SMNVEV (reference sequence). This CDR3 region has 13 residues. Between the trimmed V and J ends, which lost 2 bases and 5 bases, there was a span of 9 bases. The CDR3 region is CASSLRRWTEAFF. The CDR3 bases are TGTGCCAGCAGTTTACGGAGGTGGACTGAAGCTTTCTTT.

The V and J genes are TRBV3-1 (or the pseudogene TRBV3-2) and TRBJ2-3; TRBD2 agrees at 7 bases. With V trimmed by 5 bases and J by 0 bases, 8 bases remained unmatched. The CDR3 spans 16 residues. Germline CDR1 reads LGHDT; CDR2 reads YNNKEL (reference sequence). This CDR3 reads CASSFRDYPSTDTQYF. The CDR3 DNA sequence: TGTGCCAGCAGCTTTCGGGACTACCCTAGCACAGATACGCAGTATTTT.

This rearrangement joins TRBV10-3 to TRBJ2-3; TRBD2 matches at 8 bases. Germline CDR1 reads ENHRY; CDR2 reads SYGVKD. Trimming at V came to 4 bases and at J to 2 bases, leaving 5 bases not matched to a gene. The CDR3 is 15 amino acids. The CDR3 here is CAISGIAGTTDTQYF. DNA of the CDR3: TGTGCCATCAGTGGGATAGCGGGGACCACAGATACGCAGTATTTT.

This rearrangement joins TRBV30 to TRBJ1-2; no clear D. Trimming removed 0 bases at V and 1 base at J, with 6 bases between. This CDR3 comprises 13 residues. Germline lookup yields CDR1 GTSNPN and CDR2 SVGIG (reference sequence). This chain's CDR3 is CAWSVIYNYGYTF. CDR3 nucleotide sequence: TGTGCCTGGAGTGTAATTTATAACTATGGCTACACCTTC.